Listed below are T cell receptor beta chains from one sample, sequenced in a study of OX40 agonist ivuxolimab in advanced cancers. Here immunoSEQ multiplex PCR was the method, and the copy in TCRdb shows in-frame clones only, minus some. The sample has 20,000 to 30,000 clones; about 86% are singletons. The source material was CD4+ or CD8+ T cells sorted from blood, sampled in a trial of the OX40 agonist ivuxolimab. All receptors come from an adult with an advanced solid tumor such as melanoma, head and neck, liver or kidney cancer. The conserved cysteine and the conserved F or W are not part of the CDR3 here. The order of the fields is V gene, J gene, CDR3 protein.

TRBV11-1	TRBJ2-7	ASSLAYYEQY
TRBV5-4	TRBJ2-5	ASSPLGTLQETQY
TRBV5-8	TRBJ2-7	ASGYLSSYEQY
TRBV27	TRBJ2-3	ASSFLEQRITDTQY
TRBV12-5	TRBJ2-5	ASGFHLTSGGEETQY
TRBV2	TRBJ2-7	ASNGGEIYEQY
TRBV27	TRBJ2-5	ASSLSKGWQETQY
TRBV9	TRBJ1-6	ASGGSYNSPLH
TRBV27	TRBJ1-1	ATYHGGTEAF
TRBV7-7	TRBJ1-1	ASSLVQGKSEAF
TRBV28	TRBJ1-5	ASATVTNQPQH
TRBV7-2	TRBJ2-7	ASSLGARDTLSYEQY
TRBV4-1	TRBJ2-7	ASSQDINRDKVNTYEQY
TRBV13	TRBJ2-2	ASSIPGLAGRNTGELF
TRBV18	TRBJ2-5	ASSWGGVSETQY
TRBV5-1	TRBJ2-2	ASSSGTGELF
TRBV6-5	TRBJ2-1	ASSRLAGAYNEQF
TRBV7-9	TRBJ2-1	ASSLSNEQF
TRBV11-2	TRBJ2-7	ASSPPSYEQY
TRBV5-5	TRBJ1-4	ASSLEEATNEKLF
TRBV6-4	TRBJ2-2	ASSPWANGELF
TRBV29-1	TRBJ2-3	SVEKRGGTDTQY
TRBV28	TRBJ2-7	ASSADRARIM
TRBV6-1	TRBJ2-2	ASPGHDTGELF
TRBV28	TRBJ1-6	ASSWGGYNSPLH
TRBV19	TRBJ1-5	ASSPRGIHQPQH
TRBV19	TRBJ1-2	ASKTGFYGYT
TRBV11-2	TRBJ2-3	ASSLGFVGGSTDTQY
TRBV4-2	TRBJ2-7	ASSQEGGGLTYEQY
TRBV27	TRBJ2-7	ASSFRRSSSYEQY
TRBV14	TRBJ1-1	ASSQVGMNTEAF
TRBV11-1	TRBJ2-7	ASSPPDRYEQY
TRBV4-1	TRBJ1-1	ASSHLGQGKNTEAF
TRBV29-1	TRBJ2-3	SVDLAARTDTQY
TRBV29-1	TRBJ2-3	SVSPPGGRPDTQY
TRBV11-2	TRBJ2-7	ASSTSYEQY